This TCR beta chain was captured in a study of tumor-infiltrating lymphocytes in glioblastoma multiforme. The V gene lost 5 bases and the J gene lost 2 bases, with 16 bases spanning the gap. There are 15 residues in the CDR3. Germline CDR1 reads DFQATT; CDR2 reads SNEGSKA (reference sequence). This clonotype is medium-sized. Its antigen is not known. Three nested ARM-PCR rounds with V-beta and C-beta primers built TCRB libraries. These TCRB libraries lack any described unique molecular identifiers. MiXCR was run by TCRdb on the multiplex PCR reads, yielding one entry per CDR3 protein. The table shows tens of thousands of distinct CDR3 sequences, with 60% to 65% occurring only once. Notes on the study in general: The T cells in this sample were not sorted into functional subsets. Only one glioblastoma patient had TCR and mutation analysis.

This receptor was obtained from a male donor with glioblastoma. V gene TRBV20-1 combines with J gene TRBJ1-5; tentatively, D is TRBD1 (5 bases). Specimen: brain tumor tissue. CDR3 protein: CSAQEELGGNQPQHF. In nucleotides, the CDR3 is TGCAGTGCTCAGGAGGAGTTGGGGGGCAATCAGCCCCAGCATTTT.